This T cell receptor beta chain emerged from a study of T cell changes during pregnancy in multiple sclerosis. The table came from immunoSEQ multiplex PCR; TCRdb's copy has only in-frame clones and leaves some out. The data hold about 29,000 clones, with around nine tenths observed a single time. CDR3 length: 11 amino acids. V was clipped by 7 bases and J by 4 bases, with 11 bases between them. Germline V gene data show CDR1 as SQVTM and CDR2 as ANQGSEA. This TCR was recovered from a female donor with multiple sclerosis, enrolled in a pregnancy study. The chain has TRBV29-1 and TRBJ2-7, with D possibly matching TRBD1 (7 bases). Here the sequenced sample was CD8+ T cells from peripheral blood mononuclear cells, taken before pregnancy. CDR3 DNA: TGCAGCGCCCAGGGGGGATACGAGCAGTACTTC. The encoded protein is CSAQGGYEQYF.